This T cell receptor (beta chain) is from a study of shared clonotypes between healthy human individuals. TCRdb's copy holds only in-frame clones and misses some; the assay was immunoSEQ multiplex PCR. Here the sample spans about a million clones, roughly 80% being singletons. This CDR3 region has 15 residues. V lost 4 bases and J lost 6; bases outside the gene matches: 7. Germline assignment: CDR1 MDHEN and CDR2 SYDVKM. General study results and limits: Larger richness was generally estimated for naive than memory subsets.

Details on this clone: Its specificity is unknown.

Material: memory CD4+ T cells from PBMCs. The subset is: CD45RA-negative fraction. The V gene is TRBV28, the J gene TRBJ2-5, with 11 bases lining up with TRBD1. The origin of this receptor is a man in his late teens or twenties in good health. Some clones in this sample may be carry-over from other donors' samples. As DNA, the CDR3 is TGTGCCAGCAGTTACGGACAGGGGGCGTTTAAGACCCAGTACTTC. It is translated as CASSYGQGAFKTQYF.